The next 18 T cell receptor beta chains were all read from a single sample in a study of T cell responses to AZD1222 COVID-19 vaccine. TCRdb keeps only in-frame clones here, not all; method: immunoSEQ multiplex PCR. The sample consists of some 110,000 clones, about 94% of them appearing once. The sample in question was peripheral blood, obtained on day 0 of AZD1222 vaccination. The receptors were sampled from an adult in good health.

The CDR3 bases are TGCGCCAGTTCCGACAGGCCGGACTACGAGCAGTACTTC. This translates into CASSDRPDYEQYF. V and J are TRBV5-1 and TRBJ2-7; weak D call: TRBD1 (6 bases). The CDR3 is 13 amino acids. Trimming pared 8 bases from V and 3 bases from J, leaving 15 bases between. The V gene's germline CDR1 is SGHRS and CDR2 YFSETQ.

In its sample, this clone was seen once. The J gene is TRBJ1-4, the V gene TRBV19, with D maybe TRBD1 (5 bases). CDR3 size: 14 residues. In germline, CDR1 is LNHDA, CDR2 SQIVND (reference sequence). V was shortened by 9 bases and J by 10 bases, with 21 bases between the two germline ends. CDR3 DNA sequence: TGTGCCAGCCAAATACAGGATATCGGGGGAAAACTGTTTTTT. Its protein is CASQIQDIGGKLFF.

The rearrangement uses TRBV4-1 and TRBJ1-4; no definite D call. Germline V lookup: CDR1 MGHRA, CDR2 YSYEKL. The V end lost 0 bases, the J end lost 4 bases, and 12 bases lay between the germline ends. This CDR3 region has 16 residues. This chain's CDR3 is CASSQDLASHNEKLFF. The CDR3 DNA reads TGCGCCAGCAGCCAAGATCTCGCGTCCCATAATGAAAAACTGTTTTTT.

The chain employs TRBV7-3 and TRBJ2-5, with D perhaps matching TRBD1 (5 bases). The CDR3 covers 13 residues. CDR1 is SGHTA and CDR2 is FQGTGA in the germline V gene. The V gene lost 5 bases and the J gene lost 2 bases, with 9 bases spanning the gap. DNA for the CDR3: TGTGCCAGCAGCCCAGGGATTCAAGAGACCCAGTACTTC. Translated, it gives CASSPGIQETQYF.

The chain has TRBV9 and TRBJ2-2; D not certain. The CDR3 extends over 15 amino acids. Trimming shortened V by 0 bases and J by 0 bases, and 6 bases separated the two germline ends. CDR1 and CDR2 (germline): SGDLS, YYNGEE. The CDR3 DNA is TGTGCCAGCAGCGTAGGTATTTCGAACACCGGGGAGCTGTTTTTT. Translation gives CASSVGISNTGELFF.

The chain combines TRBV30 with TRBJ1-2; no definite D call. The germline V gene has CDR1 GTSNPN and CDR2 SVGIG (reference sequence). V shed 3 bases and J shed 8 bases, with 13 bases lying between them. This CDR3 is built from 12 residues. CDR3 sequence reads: CAWRSVNKGYTF. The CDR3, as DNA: TGTGCCTGGAGGTCAGTGAACAAAGGCTACACCTTC.

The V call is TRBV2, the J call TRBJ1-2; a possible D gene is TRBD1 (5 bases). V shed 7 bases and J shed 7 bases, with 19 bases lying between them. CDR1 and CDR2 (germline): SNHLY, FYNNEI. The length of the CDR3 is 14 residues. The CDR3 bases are TGTGCCAGCAAGACCGGGACCTCTACGAGTGGCTACACCTTC. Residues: CASKTGTSTSGYTF.

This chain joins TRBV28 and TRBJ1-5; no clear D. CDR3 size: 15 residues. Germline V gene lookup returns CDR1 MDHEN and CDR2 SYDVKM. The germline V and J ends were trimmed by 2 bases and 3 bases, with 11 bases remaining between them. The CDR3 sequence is CASSLEGSDNQPQHF. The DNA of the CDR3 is TGTGCCAGCAGTTTAGAGGGAAGTGACAATCAGCCCCAGCATTTT.

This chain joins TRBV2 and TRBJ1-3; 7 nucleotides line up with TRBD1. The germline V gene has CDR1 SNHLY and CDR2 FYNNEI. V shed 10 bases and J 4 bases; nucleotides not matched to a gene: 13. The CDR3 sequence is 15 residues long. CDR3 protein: CATADRQGGGNTIYF. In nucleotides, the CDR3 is TGTGCCACCGCCGACAGACAGGGAGGAGGAAACACCATATATTTT.

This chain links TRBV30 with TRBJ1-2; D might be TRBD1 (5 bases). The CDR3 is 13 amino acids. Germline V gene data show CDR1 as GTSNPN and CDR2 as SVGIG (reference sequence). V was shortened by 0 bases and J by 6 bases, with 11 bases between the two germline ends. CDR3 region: CAWSVAGSDGYTF. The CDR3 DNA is TGTGCCTGGAGTGTAGCAGGGAGTGATGGCTACACCTTC.

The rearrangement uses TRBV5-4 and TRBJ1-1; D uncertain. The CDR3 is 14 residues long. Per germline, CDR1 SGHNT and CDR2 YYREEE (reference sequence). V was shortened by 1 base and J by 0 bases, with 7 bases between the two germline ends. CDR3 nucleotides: TGTGCCAGCAGCTTGACAGTATTGAACACTGAAGCTTTCTTT. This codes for CASSLTVLNTEAFF.

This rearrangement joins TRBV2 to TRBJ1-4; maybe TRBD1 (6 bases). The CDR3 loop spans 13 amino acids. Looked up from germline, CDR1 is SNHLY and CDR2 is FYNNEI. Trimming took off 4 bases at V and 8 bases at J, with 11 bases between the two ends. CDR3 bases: TGTGCCAGCAGTGGACAGGAAAGGGAAAAACTGTTTTTT. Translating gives CASSGQEREKLFF.

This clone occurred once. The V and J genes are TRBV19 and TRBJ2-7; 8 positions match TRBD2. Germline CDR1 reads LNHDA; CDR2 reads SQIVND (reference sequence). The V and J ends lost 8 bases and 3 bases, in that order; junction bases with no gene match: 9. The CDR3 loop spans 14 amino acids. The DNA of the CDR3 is TGTGCCAGTGCCCAACTAGCGGAGGGCTACGAGCAGTACTTC. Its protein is CASAQLAEGYEQYF.

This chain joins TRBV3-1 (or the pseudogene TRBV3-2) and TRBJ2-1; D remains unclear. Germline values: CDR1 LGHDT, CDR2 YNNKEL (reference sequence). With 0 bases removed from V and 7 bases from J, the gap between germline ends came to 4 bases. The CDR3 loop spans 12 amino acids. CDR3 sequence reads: CASSQEGNEQFF. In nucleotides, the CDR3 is TGTGCCAGCAGCCAAGAGGGGAATGAGCAGTTCTTC.

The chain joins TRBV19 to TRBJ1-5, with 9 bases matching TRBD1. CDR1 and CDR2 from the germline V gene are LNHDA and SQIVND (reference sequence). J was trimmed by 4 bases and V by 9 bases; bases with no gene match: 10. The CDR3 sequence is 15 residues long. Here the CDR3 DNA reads TGTGCCAGGCGGGCTACAGGGGGCCCTAATCAGCCCCAGCATTTT. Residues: CARRATGGPNQPQHF.

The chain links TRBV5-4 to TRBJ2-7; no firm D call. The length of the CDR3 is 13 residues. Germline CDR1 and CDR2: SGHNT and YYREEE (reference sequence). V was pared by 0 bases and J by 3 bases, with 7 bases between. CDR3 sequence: CASSLGSLYEQYF. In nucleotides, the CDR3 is TGTGCCAGCAGCTTGGGGAGCCTCTACGAGCAGTACTTC. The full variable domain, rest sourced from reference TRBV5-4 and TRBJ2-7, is ETGVTQSPTHLIKTRGQQVTLRCSSQSGHNTVSWYQQALGQGPQFIFQYYREEENGRGNFPPRFSGLQFPNYSSELNVNALELDDSALYLCASSLGSLYEQYFGPGTRLTVT.

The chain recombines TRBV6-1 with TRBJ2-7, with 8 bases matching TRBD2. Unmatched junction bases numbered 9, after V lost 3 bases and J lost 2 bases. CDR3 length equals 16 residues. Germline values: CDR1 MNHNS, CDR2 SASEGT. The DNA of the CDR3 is TGTGCCAGCAGTGACCCCACGGGGGGGACCACCTACGAGCAGTACTTC. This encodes CASSDPTGGTTYEQYF.

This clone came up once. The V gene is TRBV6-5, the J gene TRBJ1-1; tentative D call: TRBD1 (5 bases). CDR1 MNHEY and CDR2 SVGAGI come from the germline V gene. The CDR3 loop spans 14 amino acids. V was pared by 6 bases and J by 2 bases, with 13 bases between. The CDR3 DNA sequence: TGTGCCAGCAGGAGGGGCGCATTCAACACTGAAGCTTTCTTT. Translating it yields CASRRGAFNTEAFF.